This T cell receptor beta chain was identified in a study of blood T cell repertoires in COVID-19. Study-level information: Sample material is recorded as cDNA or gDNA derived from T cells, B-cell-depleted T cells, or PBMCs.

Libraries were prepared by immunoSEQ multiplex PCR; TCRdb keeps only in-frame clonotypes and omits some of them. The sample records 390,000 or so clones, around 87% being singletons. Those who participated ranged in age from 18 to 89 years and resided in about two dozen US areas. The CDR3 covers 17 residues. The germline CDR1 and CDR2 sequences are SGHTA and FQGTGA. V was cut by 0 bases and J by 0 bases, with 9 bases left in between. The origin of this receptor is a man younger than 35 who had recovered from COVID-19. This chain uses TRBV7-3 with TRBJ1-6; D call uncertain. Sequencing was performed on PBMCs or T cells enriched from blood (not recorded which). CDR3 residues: CASSLTPPSSYNSPLHF. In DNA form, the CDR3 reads TGTGCCAGCAGCTTAACACCGCCTAGCTCCTATAATTCACCCCTCCACTTT.